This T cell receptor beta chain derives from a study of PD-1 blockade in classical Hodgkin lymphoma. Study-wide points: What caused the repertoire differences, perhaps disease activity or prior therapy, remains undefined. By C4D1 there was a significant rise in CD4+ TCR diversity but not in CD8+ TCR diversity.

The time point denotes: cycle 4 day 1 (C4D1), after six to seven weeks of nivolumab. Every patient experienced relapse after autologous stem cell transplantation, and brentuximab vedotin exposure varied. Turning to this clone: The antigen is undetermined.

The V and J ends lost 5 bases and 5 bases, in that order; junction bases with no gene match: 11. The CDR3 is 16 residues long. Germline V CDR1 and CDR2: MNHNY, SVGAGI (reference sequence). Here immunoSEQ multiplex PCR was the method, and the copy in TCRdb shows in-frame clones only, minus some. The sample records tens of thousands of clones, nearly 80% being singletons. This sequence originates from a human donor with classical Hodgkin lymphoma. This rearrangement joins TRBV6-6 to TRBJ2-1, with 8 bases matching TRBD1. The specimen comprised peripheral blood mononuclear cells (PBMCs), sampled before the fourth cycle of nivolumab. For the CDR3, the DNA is TGTGCCAGCAGTATTAGGAGGGACAGGTTCAACAATGAGCAGTTCTTC. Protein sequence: CASSIRRDRFNNEQFF.